Listed here are 25 T cell receptor beta chains from one sample, sequenced in a study of CD8+ T cells in alopecia areata (dated by TCRdb to the late 2010s). The receptor library was made with the immunoSEQ multiplex PCR assay. RNA was extracted from all samples and reverse transcribed into cDNA as template for TCR sequencing. Drawn from immuneACCESS, this table holds only the in-frame rearrangements with V and J called that TCRdb kept. Clones are partly lost; checked studies trace under half to an unresolved V gene and leave the rest unexplained. The sample yields roughly 210,000 clones; approximately 45% were counted once. Jointly, the top ten make up around 2.8% of the sample. Read against the paper, the sample's treatment or condition label means: oral pan-JAK inhibitor, 5-10 mg twice daily. The input for sequencing was CD4+ T cells sorted from blood, taken at roughly week 36, from a patient treated with tofacitinib. These TCRs come from a human donor with alopecia areata.

V gene TRBV9 combines with J gene TRBJ2-1, with 7 bases that match TRBD1. Per the germline V gene, CDR1 is SGDLS and CDR2 is YYNGEE. This CDR3 comprises 13 residues. J lost 6 bases, V lost 1 base, and 1 base had no gene match. As DNA, the CDR3 is TGTGCCAGCAGCGTATCAGGGGGCAATGAGCAGTTCTTC. Translating gives CASSVSGGNEQFF.

The chain has TRBV7-2 and TRBJ2-1; 7 bases map to TRBD2. The CDR3 runs to 19 residues. In germline, CDR1 is SGHTA, CDR2 FQGNSA. J was trimmed by 6 bases and V by 0 bases; bases with no gene match: 17. The CDR3 coding sequence is TGTGCCAGCAGCTTAGCTGGGCTCCCCGCGGGAGAGGGGAGCAATGAGCAGTTCTTC. Protein product: CASSLAGLPAGEGSNEQFF.

The chain combines TRBV4-1 with TRBJ2-3; D may correspond to TRBD1 or TRBD2 (6 bases each). Deletions cut 2 bases from V and 0 bases from J, with 15 bases between. Germline V gene data show CDR1 as MGHRA and CDR2 as YSYEKL. This CDR3 is built from 17 residues. For the CDR3, the DNA is TGCGCCAGCAGCCAATCGGGGGCCGGGGGAAGCACAGATACGCAGTATTTT. Translated, it gives CASSQSGAGGSTDTQYF.

J is TRBJ2-3 and V is TRBV27; D is undetermined. CDR1 is MNHEY and CDR2 is SMNVEV in the germline V gene (reference sequence). The V end was cut by 6 bases, the J end by 2 bases, with 12 bases between. This CDR3 has 14 residues. The CDR3 loop reads CASSLTRSTDTQYF. The CDR3 DNA is TGTGCCAGCAGCCTGACGCGGTCCACAGATACGCAGTATTTT.

This clone has a count of ten or more. The rearrangement links TRBV7-9 to TRBJ2-3; no clear D. Between the trimmed V and J ends, which lost 11 bases and 2 bases, there was a span of 8 bases. CDR1 and CDR2 (germline): SEHNR, FQNEAQ (reference sequence). The CDR3 has 11 amino acids. The CDR3: CAGGATDTQYF. CDR3 DNA sequence: TGTGCCGGCGGTGCCACAGATACGCAGTATTTT.

This clone occurred a few times. V gene TRBV7-2 combines with J gene TRBJ1-3; possible D gene TRBD1, 6 bases. The CDR3 runs 14 residues. The germline V and J ends were trimmed by 5 bases and 2 bases, with 10 bases remaining between them. Per germline, CDR1 SGHTA and CDR2 FQGNSA. CDR3 amino acids: CASSQGGTGNTIYF. The CDR3 DNA sequence: TGTGCCAGCAGCCAAGGGGGAACTGGAAACACCATATATTTT.

This chain links TRBV7-9 with TRBJ1-1; no clear D. Trimming took off 4 bases at V and 6 bases at J, with 12 bases between the two ends. This CDR3 has 13 residues. Looked up from germline, CDR1 is SEHNR and CDR2 is FQNEAQ (reference sequence). The CDR3 DNA sequence: TGTGCCAGCAGCTCCCTTTCTTGGGCTGAAGCTTTCTTT. This gives the protein CASSSLSWAEAFF.

The V and J genes are TRBV18 and TRBJ1-1; 10 bases are a match to TRBD1. The germline gives CDR1 KGHSH, CDR2 LQKENI. Trimming at V came to 6 bases and at J to 6 bases, leaving 4 bases not matched to a gene. The CDR3 sequence is 13 residues long. The CDR3 here is CASSGQGVAEAFF. Here the CDR3 DNA reads TGTGCCAGCTCCGGACAGGGGGTAGCTGAAGCTTTCTTT.

The V call is TRBV30, the J call TRBJ2-1, with TRBD2 matching 13 bases. Germline CDR1 and CDR2: GTSNPN and SVGIG (reference sequence). V trimming: 3 bases; J trimming: 9 bases; junction bases outside the gene matches: 8. The CDR3 loop spans 15 amino acids. The CDR3 sequence: CAWSPGLAGISEQFF. The CDR3 coding sequence is TGTGCCTGGAGCCCGGGACTAGCGGGAATAAGTGAGCAGTTCTTC.

For the CDR3, the DNA is TGCGCCAGCAGCCAAAACTCAGATGGCTACACCTTC. Amino acid sequence: CASSQNSDGYTF. The chain recombines TRBV5-1 with TRBJ1-2; D remains ambiguous. The CDR3 runs 12 residues. Germline V gene sequence: CDR1 SGHRS, CDR2 YFSETQ. The V and J ends lost 4 bases and 6 bases respectively, with 10 bases between them. Combining the CDR3 with reference TRBV5-1 and TRBJ1-2 gives the whole variable domain KAGVTQTPRYLIKTRGQQVTLSCSPISGHRSVSWYQQTPGQGLQFLFEYFSETQRNKGNFPGRFSGRQFSNSRSEMNVSTLELGDSALYLCASSQNSDGYTFGSGTRLTVV.

V and J are TRBV29-1 and TRBJ1-1, with a tentative D call TRBD1 (5 bases). The V end lost 5 bases, the J end lost 3 bases, and 7 bases lay between the germline ends. Germline-derived CDR1 and CDR2 are SQVTM and ANQGSEA. This CDR3 contains 11 residues. The CDR3 protein is CSVIRDTEAFF. DNA of the CDR3: TGCAGCGTTATCAGGGACACTGAAGCTTTCTTT.

This clone has more than one count but fewer than ten. The CDR3 reads CASSLQGSNQPQHF. The CDR3 coding sequence is TGTGCCAGCAGCCTGCAGGGTAGCAATCAGCCCCAGCATTTT. This rearrangement joins TRBV7-9 to TRBJ1-5, with a weak D call TRBD1 (5 bases). The CDR3 sequence is 14 residues long. The germline V and J ends were trimmed by 5 bases and 0 bases, with 8 bases remaining between them. Looked up from germline, CDR1 is SEHNR and CDR2 is FQNEAQ (reference sequence).

This clone was counted only a few times. The chain is built from TRBV28 and TRBJ1-2; no clear D. Between the trimmed V and J ends, which lost 2 bases and 4 bases, there was a span of 11 bases. The CDR3 contains 14 residues. The germline V gene encodes CDR1 MDHEN and CDR2 SYDVKM. This CDR3 is CASSLGLRAYGYTF. As DNA, the CDR3 is TGTGCCAGCAGTTTAGGATTAAGGGCCTATGGCTACACCTTC.

This clone appeared a few times. The chain combines TRBV30 with TRBJ1-1; a possible D gene is TRBD1 (5 bases). Trimming stripped 5 bases from V and 11 bases from J, with 15 bases between. Germline assignment: CDR1 GTSNPN and CDR2 SVGIG (reference sequence). The CDR3 covers 11 residues. The CDR3 sequence is CAWGDSSWAFF. CDR3 nucleotide sequence: TGTGCCTGGGGGGACTCCTCATGGGCTTTCTTT. Full variable domain (rest looked up from reference TRBV30 and TRBJ1-1): SQTIHQWPATLVQPVGSPLSLECTVEGTSNPNLYWYRQAAGRGLQLLFYSVGIGQISSEVPQNLSASRPQDRQFILSSKKLLLSDSGFYLCAWGDSSWAFFGQGTRLTVV.

This sequence joins TRBV7-3 and TRBJ2-2; 8 bases are shared with TRBD1. This CDR3 comprises 16 residues. Per the germline V gene, CDR1 is SGHTA and CDR2 is FQGTGA. V was pared by 4 bases and J by 0 bases, with 4 bases of the junction left unmatched. CDR3 nucleotides: TGTGCCAGCAGCTCAACGGGACAGGCGAACACCGGGGAGCTGTTTTTT. Its protein is CASSSTGQANTGELFF.

This clone occurred many times. The chain links TRBV4-1 to TRBJ2-7, with D maybe TRBD2 (7 bases). This CDR3 spans 16 amino acids. Trimming took 5 bases from V and 2 from J, leaving 19 bases between them. Germline lookup yields CDR1 MGHRA and CDR2 YSYEKL. CDR3 sequence (DNA): TGCGCCAGCAGCGGACAGAGGGGAGGGAGCGCCTACGAGCAGTACTTC. It yields the protein CASSGQRGGSAYEQYF.

The V call is TRBV27, the J call TRBJ2-5; 9 nucleotides align to TRBD2. Germline-derived CDR1 and CDR2 are MNHEY and SMNVEV (reference sequence). The CDR3 runs 15 residues. The J segment lost 4 bases and the V segment lost 3 bases, leaving 6 bases of the junction unmatched. Here the CDR3 reads CASSFSGRAGETQYF. Written as DNA, the CDR3 is TGTGCCAGCAGTTTTAGCGGGAGAGCTGGAGAGACCCAGTACTTC.

This rearrangement joins TRBV7-3 to TRBJ1-2; tentative D call: TRBD1 (5 bases). Germline-derived CDR1 and CDR2 are SGHTA and FQGTGA. V lost 5 bases, J lost 0 bases, and 16 bases lay in between. This CDR3 region has 16 residues. DNA for the CDR3: TGTGCCAGCAGCCCAGGGCCCAGGGTCGCTAACTATGGCTACACCTTC. This encodes CASSPGPRVANYGYTF.

The genes are TRBV5-1 and TRBJ1-2, with D tentatively TRBD1 (6 bases). In germline, CDR1 is SGHRS, CDR2 YFSETQ. V dropped 3 bases and J dropped 2 bases, with 8 bases sitting between them. The CDR3 sequence is 13 residues long. This CDR3 reads CASSWDINYGYTF. The CDR3 DNA follows: TGCGCCAGCAGCTGGGACATAAACTATGGCTACACCTTC.

The chain is built from TRBV29-1 and TRBJ2-5; 11 nucleotides match TRBD2. Near its end, the DNA agrees better with TRBJ2-7, so the J call may be wrong. The V gene's germline CDR1 is SQVTM and CDR2 ANQGSEA. The CDR3 length is 15 residues. The CDR3 loop reads CSVSISGRVRDEQYF. DNA for the CDR3: TGCAGCGTTTCCATTAGCGGGAGGGTTCGGGACGAGCAGTACTTC.

CDR3 DNA sequence: TGTGCCAGCACCCTGGTGGGGGTGGACATTCAGTACTTC. Encoded protein: CASTLVGVDIQYF. The rearrangement links TRBV7-2 to TRBJ2-4, with D perhaps matching TRBD1 or TRBD2 (5 bases each). Between the trimmed V and J ends, which lost 7 bases and 8 bases, there was a span of 15 bases. CDR1 and CDR2 from the germline V gene are SGHTA and FQGNSA. CDR3 length: 13 residues. Using reference TRBV7-2 and TRBJ2-4 for the parts outside the CDR3, the full variable domain is GAGVSQSPSNKVTEKGKDVELRCDPISGHTALYWYRQSLGQGLEFLIYFQGNSAPDKSGLPSDRFSAERTGGSVSTLTIQRTQQEDSAVYLCASTLVGVDIQYFGAGTRLSVL.

The genes are TRBV5-1 and TRBJ2-5; 7 nucleotides agree with TRBD1. After removal of 2 bases from V and 5 bases from J, the junction contained 9 bases not matched to a gene. The CDR3 has 15 residues. Germline lookup yields CDR1 SGHRS and CDR2 YFSETQ. This CDR3 reads CASSFSGTVGETQYF. The CDR3 DNA follows: TGCGCCAGCAGCTTCTCCGGGACAGTGGGTGAGACCCAGTACTTC.

This rearrangement joins TRBV9 to TRBJ2-2, with 14 bases fitting TRBD2. CDR3 length equals 17 residues. V lost 4 bases to trimming and J lost 4 bases; unmatched junction nucleotides: 6. From germline, CDR1 is SGDLS and CDR2 YYNGEE. The CDR3 spells CASSSGLAGVGTGELFF. The CDR3 DNA reads TGTGCCAGCAGCTCGGGACTAGCGGGAGTGGGCACCGGGGAGCTGTTTTTT.

This clone turned up a few times. J is TRBJ2-6 and V is TRBV28; D is ambiguous. The CDR3 is 15 amino acids. CDR1 is MDHEN and CDR2 is SYDVKM in the germline V gene. Between the trimmed V and J ends, which lost 2 bases and 2 bases, there was a span of 7 bases. The CDR3 here is CASSLLLTGANVLTF. DNA of the CDR3: TGTGCCAGCAGTTTACTTCTTACTGGGGCCAACGTCCTGACTTTC.

This clone showed up just a few times. The chain is built from TRBV2 and TRBJ2-7, with D possibly TRBD2 on 5 matching bases. The CDR3 covers 15 residues. Germline CDR1 reads SNHLY; CDR2 reads FYNNEI. V lost 1 base and J lost 5, with 15 bases in between. The CDR3 DNA is TGTGCCAGCAGTGAAGGAGGGCTATTCGGTGACGAGCAGTACTTC. Protein: CASSEGGLFGDEQYF.